This TCR beta chain was captured in a study of OX40 agonist ivuxolimab in advanced cancers. Study-wide results and caveats: With doses of 0.1 to 3.0 mg/kg, CD4+ and CD8+ blood T cells had undergone clonal expansion by week 6.

Sampling of blood occurred at baseline, cycle 4 day 1, and cycle 7 day 1. The table came from immunoSEQ multiplex PCR; TCRdb's copy has only in-frame clones and leaves some out. Of some 41,000 clones in the sample, about 85% are singletons; the top ten hold around 16%. Points on this clone: The antigen is unknown. A far larger clone is off by one base, so a read error is likely.

The starting material was CD4+ or CD8+ T cells sorted from blood, obtained in a trial of the OX40 agonist ivuxolimab. The sequence came from an adult with an advanced solid tumor such as melanoma, head and neck, liver or kidney cancer.

DNA of the CDR3: TGTGCCAGCAGTTACGGGGACACTGAAGCTTTCTTT. The encoded protein is CASSYGDTEAFF. This chain links TRBV6-5 with TRBJ1-1; D gene uncertain. Germline loops: CDR1 MNHEY, CDR2 SVGAGI. With 2 bases removed from V and 3 bases from J, the gap between germline ends came to 4 bases. This CDR3 has 12 residues.